The source of this T cell receptor (beta chain) is a study of blood T cell repertoires in COVID-19 (dated by TCRdb to 2020 to 2021). Study-wide context: Samples covering the acute and convalescent phases of COVID-19 were provided by collaborators in the United States, Italy and Spain. The material from the prospective study consisted of cDNA or gDNA derived from T cells, B-cell-depleted T cells, or PBMCs. The dataset comprised deeply sampled blood TCRbeta repertoires from subjects exposed to, actively infected with, or recovered from COVID-19. The repertoires were made available in a free public database intended to serve as a resource for research on the immune response to SARS-CoV-2. Samples came from the ongoing ImmuneRACE study (first 160 participants) plus 1,254 subjects from 6 global collaborators. Sample metadata almost always included a de-identified subject ID, COVID-19 status, age in years and sex. Where available, HLA class I and class II types were obtained from metadata supplied by the sample provider rather than from assay-based typing. Study-wide findings and limitations: The quantity of clinical and demographic metadata differed by source and by participant and was supplied without curation.

Collaborating institutions collected whole blood in K2EDTA tubes following their own protocols. For TCRbeta analysis, collaborator samples were shipped as frozen whole blood, as isolated PBMCs, or as DNA extracted from either sample type. TCRbeta CDR3 regions were amplified from genomic DNA by means of the immunoSEQ Assay, a bias-controlled multiplex PCR. The authors' analysis ran thus. The number of nucleated cells in each sample was estimated from the amplification of reference gene primers within the assay. To quantify the absolute abundance of each unique TCRbeta CDR3 rearrangement, sequence reads were collapsed and filtered. For each sample, productive Simpson clonality was calculated by taking the square root of Simpson's diversity index across productive rearrangements. Held by TCRdb, this immuneACCESS table contains in-frame sequences only and omits some clones. Under half of the omission traces to an unresolved V gene where checked; the cause of the rest is unknown. V and J calls and clone size are copied from that table; D and trimming were computed from the DNA. The sample table contains about 74,000 clones; only one count was recorded for approximately 82% of them. Less than 8.5% of the sample is taken by the ten largest.

In its sample, this clone was seen a few times. Its antigen is not yet known. No much larger clone is present one base from it, and per-base qualities are unavailable. The specimen was peripheral blood. This sequence was found in a human donor in a cohort sampled during active COVID-19.

The nucleotides read TGTGCCAGCTCTCCGGGGACAGGGGGCCTTTCTAAAAGTGAAGCTTTCTTT. This sequence encodes CASSPGTGGLSKSEAFF. Rearrangement joined TRBV18 to TRBJ1-1, with TRBD1 identical over 12 junction bases. According to the germline V gene, CDR1 reads KGHSH and CDR2 reads LQKENI. The CDR3 holds 17 amino acids from the cysteine to the phenylalanine. Only the CDR3 DNA stays, 51 bases, in frame from base 1. V and J are trimmed by 6 bases and 7 bases, and the gene matches miss 15 bases of the junction.